This record covers a single T cell receptor beta chain. Just one base apart from a much larger clone, this may be a read error. This sample is part of a study of CD8+CD57+ T cells in acquired aplastic anemia. By flow cytometry, patients selected for sequencing had shown an expansion of CD8+CD57+ cells. The patients, all of them, had severe acquired aplastic anemia. The V end was cut by 4 bases, the J end by 2 bases, with 15 bases between. Germline V gives CDR1 SQVTM, CDR2 ANQGSEA. The CDR3 has 14 residues. Investigators profiled TCR beta VDJ and CDR3 from genomic DNA template. Via MiXCR, TCRdb re-called the reads, giving one row per CDR3 protein. The sample contains about 470,000 distinct CDR3 sequences, about a third of which appear only once.

The chain recombines TRBV29-1 with TRBJ2-7, with D perhaps matching TRBD2 (6 bases). The origin of this receptor is a human donor with aplastic anemia. Sequenced sample: sorted CD4+, CD8+, or CD8+CD57+ T cells (not recorded which) from PBMCs. The CDR3 nucleotides read TGCAGCGTTGGTCGGGACGGGGGAACCTACGAGCAGTACTTC. As protein: CSVGRDGGTYEQYF.